This T cell receptor beta chain was observed in a study of memory CD4+ T cells and cytomegalovirus serostatus. Study context: Of the healthy Belgian adults, roughly ten were CMV seropositive and approximately 24 seronegative.

Comments on this clone: The antigen remains unidentified.

The sort gate was single viable CD3+CD4+CD8-CD45RO+ cells for memory CD4+ T cells. Serostatus was set by detecting CMV pp150, pp28, p38, p52 IgG. Study outcomes and limitations: CMV serostatus prediction reached median AUC roughly 0.95, or 0.91 with US-trained model. CD4+ memory repertoires contained about 40% of the 164 reported CMV TCRbeta sequences.

Here immunoSEQ multiplex PCR was the method, and the copy in TCRdb shows in-frame clones only, minus some. The sample carries approximately 46,000 clones, around four fifths recorded once. The CDR3 contains 17 residues. V was trimmed by 5 bases and J by 2 bases, leaving 22 bases between them. The germline V gene encodes CDR1 SEHNR and CDR2 FQNEAQ (reference sequence). The sequencing input was memory CD4+ T cells from blood. This TCR was recovered from an adult in good health and CMV-seronegative. This chain uses TRBV7-9 with TRBJ2-7; D gene ambiguous. CDR3 residues: CASSPPSLLRSTYEQYF. The CDR3 nucleotides are TGTGCCAGCAGCCCCCCTTCGCTGCTCAGGTCGACCTACGAGCAGTACTTC.